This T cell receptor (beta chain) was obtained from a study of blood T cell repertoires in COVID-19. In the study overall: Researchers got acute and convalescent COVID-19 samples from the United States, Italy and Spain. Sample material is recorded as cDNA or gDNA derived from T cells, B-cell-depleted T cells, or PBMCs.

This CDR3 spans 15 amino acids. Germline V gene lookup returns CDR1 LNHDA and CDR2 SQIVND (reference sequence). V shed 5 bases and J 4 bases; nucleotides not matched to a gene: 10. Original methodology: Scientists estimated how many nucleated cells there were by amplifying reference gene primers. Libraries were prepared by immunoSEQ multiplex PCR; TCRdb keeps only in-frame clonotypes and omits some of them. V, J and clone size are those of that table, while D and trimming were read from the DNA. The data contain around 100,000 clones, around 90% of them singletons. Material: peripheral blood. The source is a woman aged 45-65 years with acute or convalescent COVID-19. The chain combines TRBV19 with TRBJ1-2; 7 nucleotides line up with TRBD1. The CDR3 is CASSVPGQEPYGYTF. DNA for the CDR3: TGTGCCAGTAGTGTCCCCGGACAGGAGCCCTATGGCTACACCTTC.